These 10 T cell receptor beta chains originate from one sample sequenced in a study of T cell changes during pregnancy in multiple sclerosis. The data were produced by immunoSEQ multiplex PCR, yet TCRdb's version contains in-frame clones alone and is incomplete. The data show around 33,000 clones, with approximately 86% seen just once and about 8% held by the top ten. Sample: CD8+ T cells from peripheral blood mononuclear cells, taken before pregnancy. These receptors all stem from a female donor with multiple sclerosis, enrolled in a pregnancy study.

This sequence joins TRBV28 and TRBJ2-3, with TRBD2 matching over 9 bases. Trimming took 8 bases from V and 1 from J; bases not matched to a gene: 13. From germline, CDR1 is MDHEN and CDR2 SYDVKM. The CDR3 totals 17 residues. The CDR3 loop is CASQTISGSRGTDTQYF. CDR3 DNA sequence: TGTGCCAGCCAAACCATTAGCGGGAGTAGAGGCACAGATACGCAGTATTTT.

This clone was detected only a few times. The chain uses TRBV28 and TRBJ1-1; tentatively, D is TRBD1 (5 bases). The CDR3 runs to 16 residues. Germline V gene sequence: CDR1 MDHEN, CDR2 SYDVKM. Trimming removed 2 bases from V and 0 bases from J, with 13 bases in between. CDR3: CASSLEFMDMNTEAFF. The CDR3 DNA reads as TGTGCCAGCAGTTTAGAATTCATGGACATGAACACTGAAGCTTTCTTT. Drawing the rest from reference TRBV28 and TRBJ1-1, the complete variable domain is DVKVTQSSRYLVKRTGEKVFLECVQDMDHENMFWYRQDPGLGLRLIYFSYDVKMKEKGDIPEGYSVSREKKERFSLILESASTNQTSMYLCASSLEFMDMNTEAFFGQGTRLTVV.

The CDR3 here is CASSIQLREAHYTYNEQFF. CDR3 DNA sequence: TGTGCCAGTAGTATTCAACTGCGGGAAGCCCACTATACCTACAATGAGCAGTTCTTC. The chain recombines TRBV19 with TRBJ2-1, with D possibly TRBD2 on 6 matching bases. Trimming took off 3 bases at V and 2 bases at J, with 23 bases between the two ends. Germline V CDR1 and CDR2: LNHDA, SQIVND (reference sequence). The CDR3 is 19 residues long.

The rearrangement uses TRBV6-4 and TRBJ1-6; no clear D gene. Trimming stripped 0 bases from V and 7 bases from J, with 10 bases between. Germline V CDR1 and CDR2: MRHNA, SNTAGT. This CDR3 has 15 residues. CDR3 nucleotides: TGTGCCAGCAGTGACTCGAACGGGAACAATTCACCCCTCCACTTT. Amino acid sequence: CASSDSNGNNSPLHF.

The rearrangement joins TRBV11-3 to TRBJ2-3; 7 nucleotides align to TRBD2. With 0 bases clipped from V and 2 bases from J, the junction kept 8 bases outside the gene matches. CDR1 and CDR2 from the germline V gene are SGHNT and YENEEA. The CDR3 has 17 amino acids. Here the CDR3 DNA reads TGTGCCAGCAGCTTAGATCGTCTAGCGGAATTCACAGATACGCAGTATTTT. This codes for CASSLDRLAEFTDTQYF. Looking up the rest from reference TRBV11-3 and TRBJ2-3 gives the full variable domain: EAGVVQSPRYKIIEKKQPVAFWCNPISGHNTLYWYLQNLGQGPELLIRYENEEAVDDSQLPKDRFSAERLKGVDSTLKIQPAELGDSAVYLCASSLDRLAEFTDTQYFGPGTRLTVL.

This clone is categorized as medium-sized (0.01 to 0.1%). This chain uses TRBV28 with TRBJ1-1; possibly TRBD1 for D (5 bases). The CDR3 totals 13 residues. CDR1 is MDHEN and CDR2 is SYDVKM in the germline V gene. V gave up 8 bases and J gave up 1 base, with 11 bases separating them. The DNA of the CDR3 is TGTGCCAGCGCCGTGGGGGGGAACACTGAAGCTTTCTTT. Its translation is CASAVGGNTEAFF.

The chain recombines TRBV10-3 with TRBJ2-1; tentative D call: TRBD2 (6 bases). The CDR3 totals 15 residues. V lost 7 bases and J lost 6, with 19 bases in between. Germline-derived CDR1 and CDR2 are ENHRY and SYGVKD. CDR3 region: CAIKGGGTSRNEQFF. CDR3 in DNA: TGTGCCATCAAGGGAGGCGGGACCAGTCGCAATGAGCAGTTCTTC.

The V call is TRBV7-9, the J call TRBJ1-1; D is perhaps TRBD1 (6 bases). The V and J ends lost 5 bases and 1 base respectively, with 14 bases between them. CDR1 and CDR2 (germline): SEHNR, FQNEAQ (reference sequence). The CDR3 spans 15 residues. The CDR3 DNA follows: TGTGCCAGCAGCCGAACCGGGGGGGCGAACACTGAAGCTTTCTTT. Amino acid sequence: CASSRTGGANTEAFF. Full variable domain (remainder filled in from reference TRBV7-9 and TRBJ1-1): DTGVSQNPRHKITKRGQNVTFRCDPISEHNRLYWYRQTLGQGPEFLTYFQNEAQLEKSRLLSDRFSAERPKGSFSTLEIQRTEQGDSAMYLCASSRTGGANTEAFFGQGTRLTVV.

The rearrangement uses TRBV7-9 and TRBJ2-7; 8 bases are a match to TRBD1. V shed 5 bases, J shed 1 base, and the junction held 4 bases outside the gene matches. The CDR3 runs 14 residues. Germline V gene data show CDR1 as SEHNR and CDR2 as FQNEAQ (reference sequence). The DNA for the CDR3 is TGTGCCAGCAGCCCAAGGGACAGGTCCTACGAGCAGTACTTC. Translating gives CASSPRDRSYEQYF.

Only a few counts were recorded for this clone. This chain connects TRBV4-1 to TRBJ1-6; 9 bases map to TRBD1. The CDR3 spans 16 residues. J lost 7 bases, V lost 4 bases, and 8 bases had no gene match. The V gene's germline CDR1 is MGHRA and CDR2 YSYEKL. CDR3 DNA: TGCGCCAGCAGCCCTACTACCGGGACAGGGAATTCACCCCTCCACTTT. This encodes CASSPTTGTGNSPLHF.